This T cell receptor beta chain was documented in a study of PD-1 blockade in classical Hodgkin lymphoma. Points from the study as a whole: There was a significant rise in CD4+ TCR diversity by C4D1, with no such rise for CD8+. Complete responders started with a diversity level that resembled newly diagnosed patients at baseline. Sources of repertoire differences remain undefined, possibly disease activity or prior therapy.

All trial patients relapsed after autologous stem cell transplantation. Looked up from germline, CDR1 is SGHVS and CDR2 is FQNEAQ. Losses at the gene ends were 4 bases for V and 2 bases for J; bases not matched to a gene: 4. The CDR3 runs to 14 residues. Note on this clone: Antigen: not known.

Clones were read by immunoSEQ multiplex PCR, and TCRdb kept only the in-frame ones, dropping some. The repertoire includes almost 100,000 clones, roughly 89% of them detected once, and less than 3.5% sits in the top ten. The chain employs TRBV7-8 and TRBJ1-2, with TRBD1 identical over 7 bases. This TCR was sampled from a human donor with classical Hodgkin lymphoma. Material: peripheral blood mononuclear cells (PBMCs), obtained at baseline. This chain's CDR3 is CASSYQQGNYGYTF. CDR3 sequence (DNA): TGTGCCAGCAGCTATCAACAGGGGAACTATGGCTACACCTTC.